Below, 26 T cell receptor beta chains from the same sample are listed, as sequenced in a study of T cells in Graves' hyperthyroidism and ophthalmopathy. Amplified regions were TCR beta CDR3 sequences from RNA transcripts. Using the HTBI primer set, a first-round RT-PCR was run on the TCR CDR3. Via MiXCR, TCRdb re-called the multiplex PCR reads, giving one row per CDR3 protein. The sample lists hundreds of thousands of distinct CDR3 sequences; roughly a third were seen once. Sequencing was carried out using blood. Receptors originate from a woman aged 35 to 49 with Graves' hyperthyroidism.

This clonotype was detected a few times. The chain couples TRBV6-5 to TRBJ1-1, with D possibly matching TRBD1 (5 bases). The V and J ends lost 5 bases and 12 bases respectively, with 22 bases between them. In germline, CDR1 is MNHEY, CDR2 SVGAGI. This CDR3 has 14 amino acids. Here the CDR3 DNA reads TGTGCCAGCAGTCAGATTTCGGGACCGGGGTTTTCTTTCTTT. Protein product: CASSQISGPGFSFF.

This clonotype was seen repeatedly, ten times or more. The J gene is TRBJ2-7, the V gene TRBV10-3, with 10 bases matching TRBD1. In germline, CDR1 is ENHRY, CDR2 SYGVKD. This CDR3 is 14 amino acids long. V lost 6 bases, J lost 6 bases, and 8 bases stayed unmatched. CDR3 loop: CAISPGGQGSEQYF. The CDR3 DNA follows: TGTGCCATCAGCCCGGGGGGACAGGGGAGCGAGCAGTACTTC.

The J gene is TRBJ1-4, the V gene TRBV2, with 9 bases aligning to TRBD1. Germline loops: CDR1 SNHLY, CDR2 FYNNEI. After removal of 6 bases from V and 5 bases from J, the junction contained 7 bases not matched to a gene. The CDR3 covers 15 residues. The CDR3 reads CASSQNRGQNEKLFF. The CDR3 DNA sequence: TGTGCCAGCAGCCAAAACAGGGGGCAAAATGAAAAACTGTTTTTT.

V gene TRBV7-9 combines with J gene TRBJ2-7; 9 positions match TRBD2. V was clipped by 5 bases and J by 2 bases; unmatched bases: 7. This CDR3 contains 15 residues. Germline V gene data show CDR1 as SEHNR and CDR2 as FQNEAQ (reference sequence). CDR3 DNA sequence: TGTGCCAGCAGCGCAAGCGGGGGGACTCCCTACGAGCAGTACTTC. Its translation is CASSASGGTPYEQYF.

In this sample, this clonotype turned up many times. This chain links TRBV9 with TRBJ2-2, with D uncertain. The ends were cut back, 0 bases at V and 6 bases at J, with 3 bases in the middle. Germline V gives CDR1 SGDLS, CDR2 YYNGEE. The CDR3 consists of 12 residues. CDR3 amino acids: CASSVEAGELFF. CDR3 nucleotides: TGTGCCAGCAGCGTAGAAGCCGGGGAGCTGTTTTTT.

This clonotype has at least ten counts. The gene calls are TRBV7-3 and TRBJ2-5; possibly TRBD2 for D (6 bases). V lost 5 bases and J lost 5, with 12 bases in between. The CDR3 contains 13 residues. Germline lookup yields CDR1 SGHTA and CDR2 FQGTGA. The CDR3 DNA is TGTGCCAGCAGCATCGGGGGAGCGGAGACCCAGTACTTC. Translation: CASSIGGAETQYF.

In this sample, this clonotype turned up many times. The chain's CDR3 is CASSLLRRNSPLHF. The DNA of the CDR3 is TGTGCCAGCAGCTTATTGAGGCGGAATTCACCCCTCCACTTT. The chain combines TRBV7-2 with TRBJ1-6; D remains unclear. Germline values: CDR1 SGHTA, CDR2 FQGNSA. The CDR3 totals 14 residues. The germline V and J ends were trimmed by 2 bases and 7 bases, with 9 bases remaining between them.

This clonotype was counted ten times or more. The chain has TRBV20-1 and TRBJ2-5; 8 positions agree with TRBD2. The CDR3 totals 15 residues. Per the germline V gene, CDR1 is DFQATT and CDR2 is SNEGSKA (reference sequence). V lost 6 bases, J lost 0 bases, and 9 bases stayed unmatched. The CDR3 loop is CSATGPGGYQETQYF. The CDR3 region has the DNA TGCAGTGCCACCGGGCCGGGGGGGTACCAAGAGACCCAGTACTTC.

Only a few counts were recorded for this clonotype. J is TRBJ1-2 and V is TRBV6-5, with D tentatively TRBD1 (5 bases). Trimming shortened V by 0 bases and J by 2 bases, and 13 bases separated the two germline ends. The germline CDR1 and CDR2 sequences are MNHEY and SVGAGI. The CDR3 consists of 16 residues. CDR3: CASSYSTQGQNYGYTF. In nucleotides, the CDR3 is TGTGCCAGCAGTTACTCGACTCAGGGTCAGAACTATGGCTACACCTTC.

Ten or more counts support this clonotype. CDR3 amino acids: CASSQEGRYALHF. The CDR3 region has the DNA TGTGCCAGCAGCCAAGAGGGGCGTTATGCCCTCCACTTT. This chain links TRBV4-2 with TRBJ1-6, with D possibly TRBD1 on 5 matching bases. Deletions cut 0 bases from V and 14 bases from J, with 11 bases between. The germline CDR1 and CDR2 sequences are LGHNA and YNFKEQ. This CDR3 is 13 amino acids long.

This clonotype was counted at least ten times. The chain employs TRBV19 and TRBJ1-2; TRBD1 matches at 8 bases. The germline V gene encodes CDR1 LNHDA and CDR2 SQIVND (reference sequence). There are 13 residues in the CDR3. J lost 10 bases, V lost 6 bases, and 10 bases had no gene match. CDR3 sequence: CASRAAGGEDYTF. Here the CDR3 DNA reads TGTGCCAGTAGGGCTGCAGGGGGCGAGGACTACACCTTC.

This clonotype was counted many times. The V call is TRBV19, the J call TRBJ1-1; D gene unclear. Trimming stripped 7 bases from V and 0 bases from J, with 9 bases between. Germline V gives CDR1 LNHDA, CDR2 SQIVND (reference sequence). The CDR3 consists of 13 residues. CDR3 loop: CASMPRLNTEAFF. CDR3 DNA sequence: TGTGCCAGTATGCCCCGTTTGAACACTGAAGCTTTCTTT.

Concerning this clonotype itself: A much larger clone sits a single nucleotide away, making a read error possible. The chain has TRBV7-6 and TRBJ2-5, with D perhaps TRBD2 (5 bases). The CDR3 length is 14 residues. Germline values: CDR1 SGHVS, CDR2 FNYEAQ. The CDR3 is CASSPTGFQQTQYF. The DNA for the CDR3 is TGTGCCAGCAGCCCAACGGGATTCCAACAGACCCAGTACTTC. The variable domain in full, completed from reference TRBV7-6 and TRBJ2-5, reads GAGVSQSPRYKVTKRGQDVALRCDPISGHVSLYWYRQALGQGPEFLTYFNYEAQQDKSGLPNDRFSAERPEGSISTLTIQRTEQRDSAMYRCASSPTGFQQTQYFGPGTRLLVL.

This clonotype was counted a single time. This rearrangement joins TRBV30 to TRBJ1-1; D ambiguous. Germline CDR1 GTSNPN, CDR2 SVGIG (reference sequence). Deletions cut 5 bases from V and 0 bases from J, with 10 bases between. The CDR3 length is 13 residues. CDR3 nucleotides: TGTGCCTGGGGGTCGAATTTGAACACTGAAGCTTTCTTT. Translated: CAWGSNLNTEAFF. Supplemented by reference TRBV30 and TRBJ1-1, the full variable domain reads SQTIHQWPATLVQPVGSPLSLECTVEGTSNPNLYWYRQAAGRGLQLLFYSVGIGQISSEVPQNLSASRPQDRQFILSSKKLLLSDSGFYLCAWGSNLNTEAFFGQGTRLTVV.

This rearrangement joins TRBV20-1 to TRBJ2-5; 8 nucleotides match TRBD1. The germline gives CDR1 DFQATT, CDR2 SNEGSKA (reference sequence). After removal of 6 bases from V and 3 bases from J, the junction contained 9 bases not matched to a gene. This CDR3 contains 14 residues. The CDR3 nucleotides read TGCAGTGCCCACACCGCGGACAGGGAAGAGACCCAGTACTTC. Its protein product is CSAHTADREETQYF.

The chain joins TRBV6-5 to TRBJ1-2; the D is unclear. Germline CDR1 is MNHEY and CDR2 is SVGAGI. This CDR3 is built from 15 residues. Trimming stripped 4 bases from V and 4 bases from J, with 16 bases between. CDR3 DNA: TGTGCCAGCAGTTTATCGTTTCCTCCATTCTATGGCTACACCTTC. Protein sequence: CASSLSFPPFYGYTF.

This chain joins TRBV24-1 and TRBJ1-1; possibly TRBD1 for D (5 bases). The CDR3 length is 13 residues. Germline-derived CDR1 and CDR2 are KGHDR and SFDVKD. V lost 6 bases, J lost 1 base, and 8 bases lay in between. The CDR3 sequence is CATSLTGNTEAFF. The CDR3 DNA reads TGTGCCACCAGTCTAACAGGGAACACTGAAGCTTTCTTT.

On this clonotype itself: A read error is possible here, since a much larger clone lies one base away. J is TRBJ2-2 and V is TRBV7-7, with D possibly being TRBD2 (6 bases). This CDR3 region has 14 residues. Germline V gene sequence: CDR1 SSHAT, CDR2 FNYEAQ (reference sequence). The CDR3 coding sequence is TGTGCTAGCGGCCCCACGGCGGACACCGGGGAGCTGTTTTTT. It encodes CASGPTADTGELFF.

About this clonotype itself: A single base separates this from a much larger clone, so it may be a read error. The chain employs TRBV5-1 and TRBJ2-5, with TRBD2 matching 9 bases. CDR3 length: 15 amino acids. The V and J ends lost 4 bases and 5 bases, in that order; junction bases with no gene match: 9. Germline CDR1 SGHRS, CDR2 YFSETQ. This CDR3 is CASSRAGGQHETQYF. The CDR3 DNA sequence: TGCGCCAGCAGCCGCGCGGGGGGGCAACACGAGACCCAGTACTTC.

This clonotype was seen many times. V usage is TRBV7-8 and J usage is TRBJ2-7; D is unclear. Germline V CDR1 and CDR2: SGHVS, FQNEAQ. CDR3 length equals 15 residues. Trimming took 1 base from V and 0 from J, leaving 10 bases between them. The CDR3 sequence is CASSLDSSFSYEQYF. CDR3 in DNA: TGTGCCAGCAGCTTAGATAGTTCCTTCTCCTACGAGCAGTACTTC.

The rearrangement joins TRBV25-1 to TRBJ1-1, with D unresolved. The CDR3 contains 13 residues. The germline V gene encodes CDR1 MGHDK and CDR2 SYGVNS. The CDR3 bases are TGTGCTAGGTTCGCGGGGATGAACACTGAAGCTTTCTTT. Translation gives CARFAGMNTEAFF.

This clonotype was detected only a few times. The chain has TRBV20-1 and TRBJ1-2; TRBD1 is a possible D gene (6 bases). The V gene's germline CDR1 is DFQATT and CDR2 SNEGSKA (reference sequence). The CDR3 contains 17 residues. V was clipped by 3 bases and J by 0 bases, with 20 bases between them. The CDR3 bases are TGCAGTGCTAGGAGTCCGTATGGAGACAGGACTAACTATGGCTACACCTTC. Encoded protein: CSARSPYGDRTNYGYTF.

V and J are TRBV7-2 and TRBJ1-4; no definite D call. The germline CDR1 and CDR2 sequences are SGHTA and FQGNSA. Trimming took 2 bases from V and 5 from J, leaving 9 bases between them. The CDR3 loop spans 14 amino acids. CDR3 DNA: TGTGCCAGCAGCTTAACGTCGGGAAATGAAAAACTGTTTTTT. Its translation: CASSLTSGNEKLFF.

This clonotype has a handful of counts. This chain joins TRBV4-3 and TRBJ2-5, with D possibly being TRBD2 (6 bases). In germline, CDR1 is LGHNA, CDR2 YSLEER. V lost 0 bases, J lost 2 bases, and 13 bases lay in between. The CDR3 sequence is 16 residues long. CDR3 amino acids: CASSQEVLREQETQYF. As DNA, the CDR3 is TGCGCCAGCAGCCAAGAAGTCCTGCGGGAACAAGAGACCCAGTACTTC.

Only one count was recorded for this clonotype. This rearrangement joins TRBV10-3 to TRBJ1-6; 10 bases align to TRBD1. With 4 bases clipped from V and 9 bases from J, the junction kept 3 bases outside the gene matches. Germline V CDR1 and CDR2: ENHRY, SYGVKD. The CDR3 consists of 14 residues. The CDR3 reads CAISGDRGISPLHF. The DNA for the CDR3 is TGTGCCATCAGTGGGGACAGGGGTATTTCACCCCTCCACTTT.

This clonotype was counted between two and nine times. The chain employs TRBV20-1 and TRBJ1-1, with no clear D. CDR3 length: 13 amino acids. Germline CDR1 is DFQATT and CDR2 is SNEGSKA (reference sequence). V lost 5 bases to trimming and J lost 0 bases, with 10 bases between them. This CDR3 reads CSASNSLNTEAFF. CDR3 nucleotides: TGCAGTGCTTCAAACTCGTTGAACACTGAAGCTTTCTTT.